This TCR beta chain was sequenced for a study of identical twins. Study-level results: Invariant MAIT and iNKT cells could partly confound zero-insertion analyses.

From germline, CDR1 is MGHRA and CDR2 YSYEKL. Trimming removed 0 bases from V and 7 bases from J, with 13 bases in between. The CDR3 covers 14 residues. cDNA molecules carried unique molecular identifiers, and template switching added a universal primer site. TCRdb passed the 5' RACE reads through MiXCR, listing each CDR3 protein once. This repertoire shows 350,000 to 400,000 distinct CDR3 sequences, approximately 8.8% found once; its top ten account for about 9.1%. With regard to this clonotype: The antigen remains undetermined.

Sequenced sample: naive T cells sorted from blood. The rearrangement joins TRBV4-1 to TRBJ2-7; no reliable D call. The TCR originated in a woman aged 50 to 60 in good health. CDR3 in amino acids: CASSQDRIVGEQYV. The DNA for the CDR3 is TGCGCCAGCAGCCAAGATCGGATCGTGGGTGAGCAGTACGTC.